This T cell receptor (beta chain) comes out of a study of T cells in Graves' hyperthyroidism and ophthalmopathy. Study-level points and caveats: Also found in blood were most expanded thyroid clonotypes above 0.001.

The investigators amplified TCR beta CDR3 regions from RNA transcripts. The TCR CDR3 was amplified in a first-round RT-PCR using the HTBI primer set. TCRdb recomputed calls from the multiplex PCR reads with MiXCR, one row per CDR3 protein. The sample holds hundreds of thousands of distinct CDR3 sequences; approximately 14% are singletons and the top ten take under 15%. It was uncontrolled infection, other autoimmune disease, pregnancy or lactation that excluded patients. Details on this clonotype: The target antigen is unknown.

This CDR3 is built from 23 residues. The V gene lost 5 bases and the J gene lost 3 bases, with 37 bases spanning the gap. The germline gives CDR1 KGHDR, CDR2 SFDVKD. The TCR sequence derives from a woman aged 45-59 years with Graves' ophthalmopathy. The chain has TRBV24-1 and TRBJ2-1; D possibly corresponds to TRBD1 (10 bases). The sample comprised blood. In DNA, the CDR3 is TGTGCCACCAGTGGCCAAGGGACAGGGGTAACCATAGCGGGAGAGCCTTTCTACAATGAGCAGTTCTTC. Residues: CATSGQGTGVTIAGEPFYNEQFF.